This entry describes one T cell receptor (beta chain). Clones were sequenced by immunoSEQ multiplex PCR, and TCRdb holds only the in-frame ones, with some missing. Altogether just under 65,000 clones are present, 95% to 98% being singletons, with the ten largest covering 0.34%. The germline gives CDR1 SGHDT, CDR2 YYEEEE. This CDR3 has 17 residues. V lost 4 bases, J lost 9 bases, and 12 bases stayed unmatched. The data originate from a study of Tregs in tolerant kidney transplant recipients. Before regulatory T cell sorting, thawed PBMCs rested overnight at 37°C in about 200 IU/ml IL-2. This chain joins TRBV5-6 and TRBJ2-1; 14 bases match TRBD2. Sequenced here: Tregs from blood, sampled before the transplant. This sequence was found in a human donor who received a combined kidney and bone marrow transplant. This CDR3 is CASSRNIGLAGGSEQFF. Here the CDR3 DNA reads TGTGCCAGCAGCCGCAATATCGGACTAGCGGGAGGTAGTGAGCAGTTCTTC.